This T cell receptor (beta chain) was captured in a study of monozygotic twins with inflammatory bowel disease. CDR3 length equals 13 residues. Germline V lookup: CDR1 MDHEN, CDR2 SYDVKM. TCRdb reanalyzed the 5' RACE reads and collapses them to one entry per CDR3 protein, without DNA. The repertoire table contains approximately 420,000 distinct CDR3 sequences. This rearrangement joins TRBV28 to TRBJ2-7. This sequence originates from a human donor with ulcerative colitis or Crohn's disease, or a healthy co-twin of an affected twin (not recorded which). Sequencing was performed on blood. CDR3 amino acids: CASQRGSSYEQYF.